Shown below are 27 T cell receptor beta chains from a single sample sequenced in a study of OX40 agonist ivuxolimab in advanced cancers. Sequencing used immunoSEQ multiplex PCR; TCRdb keeps in-frame clones, though not all of them. The sample has 35,000 to 50,000 clones, 88% seen once. The sequencing here drew on CD4+ or CD8+ T cells sorted from blood, taken in a trial of the OX40 agonist ivuxolimab. The receptors here all came from an adult with an advanced solid tumor such as melanoma, head and neck, liver or kidney cancer.

The rearrangement uses TRBV7-2 and TRBJ2-7, with TRBD1 matching 12 bases. Per germline, CDR1 SGHTA and CDR2 FQGNSA. With 6 bases clipped from V and 6 bases from J, the junction kept 6 bases outside the gene matches. This CDR3 contains 14 residues. CDR3 amino acids: CASRGQGALSEQYF. Written as DNA, the CDR3 is TGTGCCAGCAGGGGACAGGGGGCGCTTTCCGAGCAGTACTTC.

The chain recombines TRBV5-6 with TRBJ1-2; D unclear. Trimming took off 2 bases at V and 4 bases at J, with 9 bases between the two ends. Germline-derived CDR1 and CDR2 are SGHDT and YYEEEE. This CDR3 has 13 amino acids. The CDR3 loop reads CASSLKGVYGYTF. DNA of the CDR3: TGTGCCAGCAGCTTAAAGGGAGTCTATGGCTACACCTTC.

This chain connects TRBV6-5 to TRBJ2-4; D ambiguous. The CDR3 consists of 14 residues. Between the trimmed V and J ends, which lost 5 bases and 1 base, there was a span of 9 bases. Per the germline V gene, CDR1 is MNHEY and CDR2 is SVGAGI. The CDR3 sequence is CASSPADAKNIQYF. In DNA form, the CDR3 reads TGTGCCAGCAGTCCGGCCGACGCCAAAAACATTCAGTACTTC.

The rearrangement links TRBV29-1 to TRBJ2-1; TRBD2 agrees at 12 bases. CDR3 size: 16 residues. The germline CDR1 and CDR2 sequences are SQVTM and ANQGSEA. V lost 1 base, J lost 7 bases, and 8 bases stayed unmatched. This chain's CDR3 is CSVEGLAGGPGNEQFF. In DNA form, the CDR3 reads TGCAGCGTTGAAGGTCTAGCGGGAGGGCCGGGAAATGAGCAGTTCTTC.

This sequence joins TRBV2 and TRBJ1-1; 8 nucleotides align to TRBD1. The CDR3 extends over 13 amino acids. J gave up 4 bases and V 8 bases, and 6 bases lay outside the gene matches. Germline values: CDR1 SNHLY, CDR2 FYNNEI. CDR3 nucleotides: TGTGCCAGCGGGACAGGCCCCCTCACTGAAGCTTTCTTT. Translated: CASGTGPLTEAFF.

This clone was observed a single time. This sequence joins TRBV4-1 and TRBJ2-3; D ambiguous. V lost 3 bases to trimming and J lost 5 bases, with 12 bases between them. Germline assignment: CDR1 MGHRA and CDR2 YSYEKL. This CDR3 has 14 amino acids. The CDR3 region is CASSQQYRQDTQYF. The CDR3 DNA reads TGCGCCAGCAGCCAGCAATATAGGCAAGATACGCAGTATTTT.

This clone was seen a few times. This chain joins TRBV2 and TRBJ1-1; D ambiguous. V was cut by 8 bases and J by 4 bases, with 14 bases left in between. This CDR3 contains 13 residues. Germline CDR1 and CDR2: SNHLY and FYNNEI. The CDR3 spells CASRPTVSTEAFF. CDR3 coding DNA: TGTGCCAGCCGCCCGACGGTGTCCACTGAAGCTTTCTTT.

The chain is built from TRBV9 and TRBJ2-3; 8 bases agree with TRBD2. Trimming cost V 4 bases and J 10 bases; bases outside gene matches: 11. CDR1 and CDR2 from the germline V gene are SGDLS and YYNGEE. The CDR3 extends over 14 amino acids. The CDR3 DNA is TGTGCCAGCAGCCCCAGGGCGGGAGGAATCCCGCAGTATTTT. Protein product: CASSPRAGGIPQYF.

The V call is TRBV7-6, the J call TRBJ2-2; the D gene could be TRBD1 or TRBD2 (5 bases each). The V gene lost 6 bases and the J gene lost 1 base, with 15 bases spanning the gap. The CDR3 covers 16 residues. Germline V gene data show CDR1 as SGHVS and CDR2 as FNYEAQ. The CDR3 sequence is CASSLVGPMNTGELFF. The CDR3, as DNA: TGTGCCAGCAGTCTAGTGGGACCTATGAACACCGGGGAGCTGTTTTTT.

V is TRBV5-6 and J is TRBJ1-4; D may be TRBD1 (5 bases). V lost 0 bases, J lost 6 bases, and 12 bases lay in between. The CDR3 length is 15 residues. Germline V gives CDR1 SGHDT, CDR2 YYEEEE. CDR3 DNA sequence: TGTGCCAGCAGCTTGGTGGGGGGAGGCGATGAAAAACTGTTTTTT. Protein sequence: CASSLVGGGDEKLFF.

The CDR3, as DNA: TGTGCCAGCAGCCTAGCGGGAGGGAAGACCGGGGAGCTGTTTTTT. Its translation: CASSLAGGKTGELFF. V gene TRBV14 combines with J gene TRBJ2-2; 11 nucleotides line up with TRBD2. In germline, CDR1 is SGHDN, CDR2 FVKESK. V was pared by 4 bases and J by 5 bases, with 3 bases of the junction left unmatched. The CDR3 consists of 15 residues.

Here the CDR3 DNA reads TGTGCCAGTAGTCTCAGTAGCAATCAGCCCCAGCATTTT. Its protein is CASSLSSNQPQHF. The rearrangement links TRBV19 to TRBJ1-5; D is undetermined. Germline CDR1 and CDR2: LNHDA and SQIVND (reference sequence). This CDR3 contains 13 residues. The V end was cut by 5 bases, the J end by 0 bases, with 5 bases between. Full variable domain (rest looked up from reference TRBV19 and TRBJ1-5): DGGITQSPKYLFRKEGQNVTLSCEQNLNHDAMYWYRQDPGQGLRLIYYSQIVNDFQKGDIAEGYSVSREKKESFPLTVTSAQKNPTAFYLCASSLSSNQPQHFGDGTRLSIL.

The chain is built from TRBV5-6 and TRBJ2-5; 7 bases align to TRBD1. The CDR3 runs to 14 residues. Per germline, CDR1 SGHDT and CDR2 YYEEEE. V lost 3 bases and J lost 2; bases outside the gene matches: 4. CDR3 bases: TGTGCCAGCAGCTCACCGGGACAGCAAGAGACCCAGTACTTC. Amino acids: CASSSPGQQETQYF.

This clone was found once. The V call is TRBV19, the J call TRBJ2-1; D unresolved. Trimming stripped 4 bases from V and 6 bases from J, with 4 bases between. This CDR3 is 11 amino acids long. The germline V gene encodes CDR1 LNHDA and CDR2 SQIVND (reference sequence). CDR3 nucleotides: TGTGCCAGTAGTAACGTCAATGAGCAGTTCTTC. This translates into CASSNVNEQFF. Full variable domain (outside the CDR3, taken from reference TRBV19 and TRBJ2-1): DGGITQSPKYLFRKEGQNVTLSCEQNLNHDAMYWYRQDPGQGLRLIYYSQIVNDFQKGDIAEGYSVSREKKESFPLTVTSAQKNPTAFYLCASSNVNEQFFGPGTRLTVL.

The chain carries TRBV21-1 and TRBJ2-7; TRBD1 is the table's D call and was not checked against the DNA. TRBV21-1 is a documented pseudogene. The CDR3 sequence is 15 residues long. The CDR3 sequence is CASSPLGQAAYEQYF. CDR3 coding DNA: TGTGCCAGCAGCCCCCTGGGGCAGGCCGCCTACGAGCAGTACTTC.

The genes are TRBV6-1 and TRBJ2-7; a possible D gene is TRBD2 (5 bases). In germline, CDR1 is MNHNS, CDR2 SASEGT. V was shortened by 7 bases and J by 0 bases, with 10 bases between the two germline ends. CDR3 length equals 13 residues. CDR3 DNA sequence: TGTGCCAGCAACAGCGGAAGCTCCTACGAGCAGTACTTC. This codes for CASNSGSSYEQYF.

The chain links TRBV15 to TRBJ2-7, with D possibly TRBD2 on 5 matching bases. This CDR3 comprises 14 residues. Trimming removed 1 base at V and 5 bases at J, with 12 bases between. Germline CDR1 and CDR2: LNHNV and YYDKDF (reference sequence). The CDR3 DNA reads as TGTGCCACCAGCAGAGTCCGGAGGACCCACGAGCAGTACTTC. Translated, it gives CATSRVRRTHEQYF.

The genes are TRBV7-2 and TRBJ2-3; no clear D gene. Trimming shortened V by 0 bases and J by 1 base, and 2 bases separated the two germline ends. The CDR3 consists of 13 residues. Germline lookup yields CDR1 SGHTA and CDR2 FQGNSA. In DNA, the CDR3 is TGTGCCAGCAGCTTAGCCCGCACAGATACGCAGTATTTT. Encoded protein: CASSLARTDTQYF.

In this sample, this clone turned up once. The V gene is TRBV27, the J gene TRBJ2-3; D not certain. From germline, CDR1 is MNHEY and CDR2 SMNVEV (reference sequence). V lost 10 bases and J lost 2, with 13 bases in between. The CDR3 is made up of 13 amino acids. The CDR3 spells CATSLPHTDTQYF. The DNA of the CDR3 is TGTGCCACCTCCTTACCGCACACAGATACGCAGTATTTT.

The rearrangement uses TRBV28 and TRBJ2-5; D remains unclear. V lost 3 bases and J 4 bases, leaving 6 bases between the germline ends. The germline V gene has CDR1 MDHEN and CDR2 SYDVKM. The CDR3 contains 12 residues. The CDR3 reads CASSLMRETQYF. CDR3 DNA: TGTGCCAGCAGTTTGATGCGAGAGACCCAGTACTTC.

This chain uses TRBV5-1 with TRBJ2-3; tentatively, D is TRBD1 (5 bases). The CDR3 contains 15 residues. The V and J ends lost 0 bases and 6 bases respectively, with 14 bases between them. The germline V gene encodes CDR1 SGHRS and CDR2 YFSETQ. CDR3 loop: CASSLAQAIRDTQYF. The CDR3 DNA reads as TGCGCCAGCAGCTTGGCACAGGCGATAAGGGATACGCAGTATTTT.

The chain joins TRBV11-3 to TRBJ2-1; D not resolved. The CDR3 covers 14 residues. Germline CDR1 is SGHNT and CDR2 is YENEEA. V was shortened by 4 bases and J by 6 bases, with 13 bases between the two germline ends. The CDR3 DNA reads TGTGCCAGCAGCTGGAGTCAGCGTTCCAATGAGCAGTTCTTC. The encoded protein is CASSWSQRSNEQFF.

V gene TRBV7-2 combines with J gene TRBJ1-5, with a tentative D call TRBD1 (5 bases). V was cut by 5 bases and J by 2 bases, with 13 bases left in between. CDR1 and CDR2 from the germline V gene are SGHTA and FQGNSA. The length of the CDR3 is 15 residues. CDR3 in DNA: TGTGCCAGCAGCCTCGGGGGGAGTGGCAATCAGCCCCAGCATTTT. Translation: CASSLGGSGNQPQHF.

This chain links TRBV27 with TRBJ2-1, with TRBD1 matching over 9 bases. The CDR3 consists of 16 residues. The germline V gene has CDR1 MNHEY and CDR2 SMNVEV (reference sequence). V dropped 3 bases and J dropped 2; count of bases not matched to a gene: 5. The DNA for the CDR3 is TGTGCCAGCAGTTTCCCGGGACAGGGAGCCTACAATGAGCAGTTCTTC. Translated, it gives CASSFPGQGAYNEQFF.

The chain combines TRBV7-2 with TRBJ1-5; no definite D call. The CDR3 loop spans 13 amino acids. V was shortened by 2 bases and J by 0 bases, with 2 bases between the two germline ends. The V gene's germline CDR1 is SGHTA and CDR2 FQGNSA. CDR3 nucleotide sequence: TGTGCCAGCAGCTTAAATAGCAATCAGCCCCAGCATTTT. It is translated as CASSLNSNQPQHF.

The CDR3 bases are TGTGCCAGCAGTTTACGACAGGGTAGAAATGAGCAGTTCTTC. This codes for CASSLRQGRNEQFF. The rearrangement links TRBV28 to TRBJ2-1; 7 positions agree with TRBD1. CDR1 is MDHEN, CDR2 SYDVKM, per germline. The CDR3 covers 14 residues. V lost 2 bases, J lost 7 bases, and 5 bases stayed unmatched.

The genes are TRBV27 and TRBJ2-7; D is possibly TRBD1 (6 bases). The germline V and J ends were trimmed by 3 bases and 6 bases, with 15 bases remaining between them. The germline V gene encodes CDR1 MNHEY and CDR2 SMNVEV (reference sequence). The CDR3 runs 14 residues. The CDR3 DNA sequence: TGTGCCAGCAGTTTCGCCAGGGGTCCTAGCGAGCAGTACTTC. This sequence encodes CASSFARGPSEQYF.